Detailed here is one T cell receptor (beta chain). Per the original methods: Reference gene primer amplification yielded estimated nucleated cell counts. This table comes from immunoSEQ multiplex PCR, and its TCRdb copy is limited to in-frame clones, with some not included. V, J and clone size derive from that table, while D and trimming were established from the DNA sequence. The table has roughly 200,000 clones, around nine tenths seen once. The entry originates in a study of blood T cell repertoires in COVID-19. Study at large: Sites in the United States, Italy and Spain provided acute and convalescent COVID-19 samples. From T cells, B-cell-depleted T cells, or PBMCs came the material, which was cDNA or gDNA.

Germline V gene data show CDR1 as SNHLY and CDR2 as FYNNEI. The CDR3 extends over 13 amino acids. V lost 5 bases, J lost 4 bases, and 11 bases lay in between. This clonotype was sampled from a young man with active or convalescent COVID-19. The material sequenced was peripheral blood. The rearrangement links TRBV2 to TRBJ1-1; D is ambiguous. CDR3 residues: CASSPPVRTEAFF. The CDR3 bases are TGTGCCAGCAGTCCTCCGGTGCGCACTGAAGCTTTCTTT.